The TCR beta chain described here comes from a study of blood T cells in healthy people across ages. Study-wide results and caveats: A conclusive naive versus antigen-experienced comparison was prevented by the unsorted PBMCs.

Primers used in a second PCR of roughly 7 to 11 cycles were a sample-barcoded 5' primer and a J-beta primer mix. MiXCR, run by TCRdb on the 5' RACE reads, gives a single entry per CDR3 protein. The repertoire consists of 650,000 to 1,000,000 distinct CDR3 sequences, with around 50% occurring once and the leading ten covering over 15%. This clonotype was recorded at least ten times. Antigen unknown. The CDR3 spans 14 residues. J gave up 6 bases and V 2 bases, and 6 bases lay outside the gene matches. CDR1 and CDR2 (germline): SGHTA, FQGNSA. The chain carries TRBV7-2 and TRBJ2-5, with 7 bases identical to TRBD2. The sequenced sample consisted of blood. The clonotype was recovered from a man older than 75 in good health. The DNA of the CDR3 is TGTGCCAGCAGCTTAAATAGCGGGTGGAAGACCCAGTACTTC. Its protein product is CASSLNSGWKTQYF.